This is a list of T cell receptor beta chains from one sample in a study of T cells in Graves' hyperthyroidism and ophthalmopathy. TCRdb reanalysed the multiplex PCR reads using MiXCR and keeps one entry per CDR3 protein. The table includes about 560,000 distinct CDR3 sequences, about a sixth detected once. The sequenced sample consisted of blood. These receptors came from a woman aged 18-29 years with Graves' hyperthyroidism. Each CDR3 is given with its conserved first and last residue. Fields, in order: D gene, J gene, clone size, V gene, CDR3 protein, CDR3 DNA. D genes are given only for firm matches. Size is stated for part of the rows, as once, few or many counts, or as a class when the clone is expanded.

TRBD2,TRBJ2-5,many,TRBV7-2,CASSLRIGGGAETQYF,TGTGCCAGCAGCTTAAGGATTGGCGGGGGGGCCGAGACCCAGTACTTC
.,TRBJ2-1,many,TRBV11-2,CASSSLQGNEQFF,TGTGCCAGCAGCTCCCTCCAGGGGAATGAGCAGTTCTTC
.,TRBJ2-1,many,TRBV12-3/TRBV12-4,CASSLSSKHNEQFF,TGTGCCAGCAGTTTATCATCCAAGCACAATGAGCAGTTCTTC
TRBD2,TRBJ2-5,few,TRBV20-1,CSARIPGGIETQYF,TGCAGTGCTAGGATACCGGGAGGGATAGAGACCCAGTACTTC
.,TRBJ2-2,few,TRBV28,CASSPNPLNTGELFF,TGTGCCAGCAGTCCCAACCCACTGAACACCGGGGAGCTGTTTTTT
.,TRBJ2-2,.,TRBV11-2,CASSLDLGTGELFF,TGTGCCAGCAGCTTAGATCTGGGCACCGGGGAGCTGTTTTTT
TRBD2,TRBJ2-7,many,TRBV7-2,CASSYGSLAGVYEQYF,TGTGCCAGCAGCTATGGGTCCCTAGCGGGGGTCTACGAGCAGTACTTC
.,TRBJ2-2,.,TRBV14,CASSLAKNTGELFF,TGTGCCAGCAGCCTAGCGAAGAACACCGGGGAGCTGTTTTTT
.,TRBJ2-5,many,TRBV12-3/TRBV12-4,CASSFGRGGPQYF,TGTGCCAGCAGTTTCGGCAGGGGGGGGCCCCAGTACTTC
TRBD1,TRBJ1-1,many,TRBV2,CASLDRRRGNTEAFF,TGTGCCAGCCTGGACAGGAGGAGAGGGAACACTGAAGCTTTCTTT
TRBD2,TRBJ2-3,.,TRBV6-1,CASSASGDADTQYF,TGTGCCAGCAGTGCTAGCGGGGACGCAGATACGCAGTATTTT
.,TRBJ1-3,.,TRBV4-1,CASSQDQSGSGNTIYF,TGCGCCAGCAGCCAAGATCAGTCGGGATCTGGAAACACCATATATTTT
.,TRBJ1-1,.,TRBV27,CASSFLKGTEAFF,TGTGCCAGCAGTTTCCTCAAGGGCACTGAAGCTTTCTTT
.,TRBJ1-5,few,TRBV7-4,CASSLSGRAANQPQHF,TGTGCCAGCAGCTTATCTGGCAGGGCAGCGAATCAGCCCCAGCATTTT
.,TRBJ2-2,.,TRBV15,CATSRDFGSSNTGELFF,TGTGCCACCAGCAGAGATTTTGGCTCCTCGAACACCGGGGAGCTGTTTTTT
.,TRBJ1-2,many,TRBV18,CASSPPAPEHGYTF,TGTGCCAGCTCACCACCGGCACCCGAGCATGGCTACACCTTC
.,TRBJ1-1,many,TRBV11-2,CASSLGSAVEAFF,TGTGCCAGCAGCTTAGGGAGTGCTGTCGAAGCTTTCTTT
TRBD2,TRBJ2-1,few,TRBV12-3/TRBV12-4,CASSKTSGTHNEQFF,TGTGCCAGCAGCAAGACTAGCGGGACACACAATGAGCAGTTCTTC
.,TRBJ1-2,many,TRBV28,CASSSNTGFPYGYTF,TGTGCCAGCAGTTCGAACACAGGGTTTCCCTATGGCTACACCTTC
TRBD2,TRBJ2-1,many,TRBV6-2/TRBV6-3,CASSYRKTLAGALNEQFF,TGTGCCAGCAGTTACCGGAAAACACTAGCGGGGGCCCTTAATGAGCAGTTCTTC
TRBD1,TRBJ2-7,many,TRBV11-3,CASSFPGTVYEQYF,TGTGCCAGCAGCTTCCCCGGGACAGTCTACGAGCAGTACTTC
TRBD2,TRBJ2-1,.,TRBV6-1,CASSPIAGALVNEQFF,TGTGCCAGCAGTCCGATAGCGGGGGCCTTAGTTAATGAGCAGTTCTTC
.,TRBJ1-2,.,TRBV7-9,CASSSRQLQANYGYTF,TGTGCCAGCAGCTCGAGACAGTTACAAGCTAACTATGGCTACACCTTC
.,TRBJ2-3,many,TRBV11-2,CASSLVWSGLLPTDTQYF,TGTGCCAGCAGCTTAGTTTGGTCGGGCCTCCTACCCACAGATACGCAGTATTTT
.,TRBJ2-2,.,TRBV7-8,CASSSDAFGANTGELFF,TGTGCCAGCAGCTCCGACGCATTTGGAGCTAACACCGGGGAGCTGTTTTTT
.,TRBJ1-4,many,TRBV6-4,CASSYSGRANEKLFF,TGTGCCAGCAGTTACTCGGGACGTGCGAATGAAAAACTGTTTTTT
TRBD2,TRBJ2-1,few,TRBV28,CASSLAGGPVNEQFF,TGTGCCAGCAGCTTAGCGGGAGGGCCTGTGAATGAGCAGTTCTTC
.,TRBJ1-2,.,TRBV7-2,CASSYTTWGGYTF,TGTGCCAGCAGCTACACCACCTGGGGTGGCTACACCTTC
.,TRBJ1-1,many,TRBV29-1,CSVGSGNTEAFF,TGCAGCGTTGGATCTGGAAACACTGAAGCTTTCTTT
TRBD2,TRBJ2-1,many,TRBV11-1,CASSFAPGLASGEQFF,TGTGCCAGCAGCTTCGCGCCGGGACTAGCTTCGGGCGAGCAGTTCTTC
.,TRBJ1-5,many,TRBV30,CAWSETWEQPQHF,TGTGCCTGGAGCGAGACCTGGGAACAGCCCCAGCATTTT
TRBD1,TRBJ1-2,many,TRBV29-1,CSVYGTANYGYTF,TGCAGCGTTTACGGGACAGCTAACTATGGCTACACCTTC
TRBD1,TRBJ1-2,many,TRBV12-3/TRBV12-4,CASSLQQGSGYTF,TGTGCCAGCAGTTTACAACAGGGGTCTGGCTACACCTTC
.,TRBJ1-1,many,TRBV7-2,CASSLDHHTEAFF,TGTGCCAGCAGCTTAGATCACCATACCGAAGCTTTCTTT
TRBD2,TRBJ2-1,few,TRBV19,CASSIERGLAGFNEQFF,TGTGCCAGTAGTATAGAGCGGGGACTAGCGGGATTCAATGAGCAGTTCTTC
TRBD1,TRBJ2-4,many,TRBV28,CASMTGGLTKNIQYF,TGTGCCAGCATGACAGGGGGACTAACCAAAAACATTCAGTACTTC
TRBD2,TRBJ2-1,few,TRBV6-1,CASSYGGLGNYNEQFF,TGTGCCAGCAGTTATGGCGGACTAGGGAACTACAATGAGCAGTTCTTC
.,TRBJ2-7,few,TRBV5-6,CASSLDRGAGEQYF,TGTGCCAGCAGCTTGGATCGGGGGGCAGGAGAGCAGTACTTC
TRBD2,TRBJ2-1,.,TRBV12-3/TRBV12-4,CASSLALMGIGAGAWNEQFF,TGTGCCAGCAGTTTAGCGCTAATGGGGATAGGAGCGGGGGCGTGGAATGAGCAGTTCTTC
TRBD2,TRBJ2-1,few,TRBV7-9,CANSHTPGTSEIPYNEQFF,TGTGCCAACAGTCATACGCCCGGGACTAGCGAAATCCCTTACAATGAGCAGTTCTTC
TRBD1,TRBJ2-1,.,TRBV5-1,CASSPDRGANEQFF,TGCGCCAGCAGCCCGGACAGGGGGGCAAATGAGCAGTTCTTC
TRBD2,TRBJ2-3,many,TRBV2,CASRLAGSTDTQYF,TGTGCCAGCAGACTAGCGGGTTCAACAGATACGCAGTATTTT
.,TRBJ2-3,.,TRBV9,CASSPQAGDITDTQYF,TGTGCCAGCAGCCCCCAGGCAGGTGACATCACAGATACGCAGTATTTT
.,TRBJ1-5,.,TRBV2,CASSASGQTQPQHF,TGTGCCAGCAGTGCCTCAGGACAGACACAGCCCCAGCATTTT
.,TRBJ2-7,many,TRBV18,CASSPPLSPSGEQYF,TGTGCCAGCTCACCACCGTTGTCGCCGAGTGGCGAGCAGTACTTC
.,TRBJ1-1,few,TRBV6-1,CASSERGRNTEAFF,TGTGCCAGCAGTGAAAGGGGGAGGAACACTGAAGCTTTCTTT
TRBD2,TRBJ2-3,few,TRBV3-1,CASSQGTSGVRADTQYF,TGTGCCAGCAGCCAAGGGACTAGCGGGGTGAGAGCAGATACGCAGTATTTT
.,TRBJ2-7,.,TRBV5-8,CASRKTGGNEQYF,TGTGCCAGCAGAAAGACAGGCGGTAACGAGCAGTACTTC
TRBD2,TRBJ2-5,many,TRBV3-1,CASSELKIAGFKETQYF,TGTGCCAGCAGCGAGCTCAAAATAGCGGGGTTCAAAGAGACCCAGTACTTC
TRBD2,TRBJ2-1,many,TRBV6-1,CASSEATSGRVWEQFF,TGTGCCAGCAGTGAAGCAACTAGCGGGAGGGTGTGGGAGCAGTTCTTC
TRBD1,TRBJ2-5,many,TRBV2,CASGNRGQEETQYF,TGTGCCAGCGGGAACAGGGGGCAGGAAGAGACCCAGTACTTC
TRBD1,TRBJ2-2,few,TRBV6-1,CASKGATNTGELFF,TGTGCCAGCAAGGGGGCCACGAACACCGGGGAGCTGTTTTTT
TRBD1,TRBJ2-5,.,TRBV5-1,CASSPPGGPGETQYF,TGCGCCAGCAGCCCTCCAGGGGGCCCCGGGGAGACCCAGTACTTC
TRBD1,TRBJ2-2,few,TRBV10-3,CAIRDRDRVVGTGELFF,TGTGCCATCAGGGACCGGGACAGGGTCGTTGGCACCGGGGAGCTGTTTTTT
TRBD2,TRBJ2-2,.,TRBV6-5,CASSYSGLAGELFF,TGTGCCAGCAGTTACTCGGGACTAGCCGGGGAGCTGTTTTTT
TRBD1,TRBJ2-1,many,TRBV11-3,CASSLGDRGNEQFF,TGTGCCAGCAGCTTAGGCGACAGGGGCAATGAGCAGTTCTTC
.,TRBJ2-3,few,TRBV24-1,CATRDVDRGDTQYF,TGTGCCACCAGGGACGTGGATCGTGGAGATACGCAGTATTTT